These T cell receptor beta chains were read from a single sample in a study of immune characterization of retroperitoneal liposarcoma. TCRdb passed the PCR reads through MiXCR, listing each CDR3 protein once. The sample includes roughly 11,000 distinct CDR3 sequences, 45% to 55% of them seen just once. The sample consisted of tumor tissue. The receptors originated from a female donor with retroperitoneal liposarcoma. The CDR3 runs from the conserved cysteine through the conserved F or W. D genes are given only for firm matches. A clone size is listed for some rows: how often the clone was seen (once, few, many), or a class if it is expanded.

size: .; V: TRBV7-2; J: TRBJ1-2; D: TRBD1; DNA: TGTGCCAGCAGTCGGACAGGGGGCAAGACTAACTATGGCTACACCTTC; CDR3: CASSRTGGKTNYGYTF
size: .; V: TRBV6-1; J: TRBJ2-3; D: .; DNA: TGTGCCAGCAGTGACCCCCCGGACACTAGCACAGATACGCAGTATTTT; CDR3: CASSDPPDTSTDTQYF
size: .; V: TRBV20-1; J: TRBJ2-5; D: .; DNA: TGCAGTGCTCCGGTGGTGTACCAAGAGACCCAGTACTTC; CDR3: CSAPVVYQETQYF
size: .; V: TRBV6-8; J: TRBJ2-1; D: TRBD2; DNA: TGTGCCAGCACGCCTAGCGGCACTTACAATGAGCAGTTCTTC; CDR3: CASTPSGTYNEQFF
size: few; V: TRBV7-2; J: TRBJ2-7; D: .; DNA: TGTGCCAGCAACCCCGGGGGTGTGACCTACGAGCAGTACTTC; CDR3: CASNPGGVTYEQYF
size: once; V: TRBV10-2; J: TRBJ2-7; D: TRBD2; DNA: TGCGCCAGCAGTGAGTCTCTGACTAGCGGGAGTCGGTACGAGCAGTACTTC; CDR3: CASSESLTSGSRYEQYF
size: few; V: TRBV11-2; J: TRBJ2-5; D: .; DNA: TGTGCCAGCAGCTTAGACTACGGAGACAGGCTACAAGAGACCCAGTACTTC; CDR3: CASSLDYGDRLQETQYF
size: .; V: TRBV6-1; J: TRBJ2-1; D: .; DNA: TGTGCCAGCAGTGAAGCGGAGGAGCAGTTCTTC; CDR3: CASSEAEEQFF
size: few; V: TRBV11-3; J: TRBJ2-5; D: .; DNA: TGTGCCAGCAGCTTAGGAAATGGCTTCCAGTACTTC; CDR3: CASSLGNGFQYF
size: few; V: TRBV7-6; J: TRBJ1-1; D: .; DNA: TGTGCCAGCAGCCCCAGGGGGAACACTGAAGCTTTCTTT; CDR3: CASSPRGNTEAFF
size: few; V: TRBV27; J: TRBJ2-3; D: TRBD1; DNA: TGTGCCAGCAGTTTAGTCGGGACAGCCCTCACAGATACGCAGTATTTT; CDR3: CASSLVGTALTDTQYF
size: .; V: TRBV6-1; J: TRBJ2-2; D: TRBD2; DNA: TGTGCCAGCAGTGAAGAGGGACTACCCAGCACCGGGGAGCTGTTTTTT; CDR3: CASSEEGLPSTGELFF
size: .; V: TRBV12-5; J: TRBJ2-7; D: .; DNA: TGTGCTAGTGGTTTGGCCACAGGGAGGGGGGTAGACAATGAGCAGTACTTC; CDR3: CASGLATGRGVDNEQYF
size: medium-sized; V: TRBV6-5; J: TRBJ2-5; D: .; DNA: TGTGCCAGCAGTTACTCCCGCAGGCAAGAGACCCAGTACTTC; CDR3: CASSYSRRQETQYF
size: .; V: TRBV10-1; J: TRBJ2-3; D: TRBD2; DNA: TGCGCCAGCAGTGAGTTTAGCGGGAGTGGTGATACGCAGTATTTT; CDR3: CASSEFSGSGDTQYF
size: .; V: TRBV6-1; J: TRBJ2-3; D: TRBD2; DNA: TGTGCCAGCAGTGTGTCTAGCGGGAGCCCGGCAGATACGCAGTATTTT; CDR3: CASSVSSGSPADTQYF
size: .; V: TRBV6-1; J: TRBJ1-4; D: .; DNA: TGTGCCAGCAACAGGGTAGAGTATGAAAAACTGTTTTTT; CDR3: CASNRVEYEKLFF
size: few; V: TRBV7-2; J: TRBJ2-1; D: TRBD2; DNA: TGTGCCAGCAGCCCAGGCGGGAGCAGGGCCATTCAGTTCTTC; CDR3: CASSPGGSRAIQFF
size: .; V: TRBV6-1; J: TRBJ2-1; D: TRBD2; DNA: TGTGCCAGCAGTGAATGGGGACTAGCGGGAGGTACATACAATGAGCAGTTCTTC; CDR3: CASSEWGLAGGTYNEQFF
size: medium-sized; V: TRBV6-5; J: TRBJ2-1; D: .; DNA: TGTGCCAGCAGTTACTCCCTAGCAGGAAGGCAGTTCTTC; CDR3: CASSYSLAGRQFF
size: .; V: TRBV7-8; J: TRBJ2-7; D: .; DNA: TGTGCCAGCAGCCCAGGGGACAAGCACTACGAGCAGTACTTC; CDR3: CASSPGDKHYEQYF
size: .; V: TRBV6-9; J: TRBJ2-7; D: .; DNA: TGTGCCAGCAGTTACGGCAGGAGCTCCTACGAGCAGTACTTC; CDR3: CASSYGRSSYEQYF
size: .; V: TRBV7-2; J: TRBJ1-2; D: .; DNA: TGTGCCAGCAGCTACAAGGGCACCGGTGGCTACACCTTC; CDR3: CASSYKGTGGYTF
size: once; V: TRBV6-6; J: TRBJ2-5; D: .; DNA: TGTGCCAGCAGCTCGGACACAACAACCCGGGAGACCCAGTACTTC; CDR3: CASSSDTTTRETQYF
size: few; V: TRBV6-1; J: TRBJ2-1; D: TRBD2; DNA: TGTGCCAGCGCTGGTGGGGCGGGAGTTCAGGAGCAGTTCTTC; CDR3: CASAGGAGVQEQFF
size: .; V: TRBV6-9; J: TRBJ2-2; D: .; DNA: TGTGCCAGCAGCTATTCGAACACCGGGGAGCTGTTTTTT; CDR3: CASSYSNTGELFF